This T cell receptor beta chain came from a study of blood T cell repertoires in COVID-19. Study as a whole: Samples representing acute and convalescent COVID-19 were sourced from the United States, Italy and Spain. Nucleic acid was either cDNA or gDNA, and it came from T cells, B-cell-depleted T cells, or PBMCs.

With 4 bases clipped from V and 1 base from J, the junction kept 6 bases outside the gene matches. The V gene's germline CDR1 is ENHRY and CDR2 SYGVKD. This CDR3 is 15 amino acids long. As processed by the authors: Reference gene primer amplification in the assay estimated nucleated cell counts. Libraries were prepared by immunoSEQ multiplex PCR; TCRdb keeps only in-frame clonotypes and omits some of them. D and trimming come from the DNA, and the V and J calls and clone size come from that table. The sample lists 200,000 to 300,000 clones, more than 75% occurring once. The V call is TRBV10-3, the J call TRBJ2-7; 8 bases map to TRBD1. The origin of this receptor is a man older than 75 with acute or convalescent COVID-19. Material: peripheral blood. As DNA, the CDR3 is TGTGCCATCAGTGGAGGGGGACAGGCTTCCTACGAGCAGTACTTC. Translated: CAISGGGQASYEQYF.